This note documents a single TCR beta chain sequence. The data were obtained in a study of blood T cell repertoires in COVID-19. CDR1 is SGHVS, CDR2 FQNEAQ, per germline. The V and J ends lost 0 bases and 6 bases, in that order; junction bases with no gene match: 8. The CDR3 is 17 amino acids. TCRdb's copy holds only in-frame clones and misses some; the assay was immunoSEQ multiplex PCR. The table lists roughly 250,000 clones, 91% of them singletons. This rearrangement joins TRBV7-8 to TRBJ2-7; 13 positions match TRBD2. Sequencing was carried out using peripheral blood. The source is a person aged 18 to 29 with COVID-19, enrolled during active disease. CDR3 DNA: TGTGCCAGCAGCTTAGCGGCCGGGACTAGCGGGAATAGCGAGCAGTACTTC. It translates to CASSLAAGTSGNSEQYF. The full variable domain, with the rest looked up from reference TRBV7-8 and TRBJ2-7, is GAGVSQSPRYKVAKRGQDVALRCDPISGHVSLFWYQQALGQGPEFLTYFQNEAQLDKSGLPSDRFFAERPEGSVSTLKIQRTQQEDSAVYLCASSLAAGTSGNSEQYFGPGTRLTVT.